A single sample gave rise to the 10 T cell receptor beta chains below, sequenced in a study of T cells in Graves' hyperthyroidism and ophthalmopathy. Authors of the study amplified TCR beta CDR3 regions from RNA transcripts. RT-PCR in the first round (using the HTBI primer set) targeted the TCR CDR3. TCRdb called the multiplex PCR reads again in MiXCR, with one record for every CDR3 protein. The sample carries more than 500,000 distinct CDR3 sequences, roughly 14% recorded once. Sequencing input: blood. Receptors originate from a woman between 40 and 55 years old with Graves' ophthalmopathy.

This clonotype has ten or more counts. The chain combines TRBV2 with TRBJ2-5; possibly TRBD2 for D (5 bases). The CDR3 has 12 residues. Trimming left V 8 bases short and J 5 bases short, with 12 bases between. Looked up from germline, CDR1 is SNHLY and CDR2 is FYNNEI. In DNA, the CDR3 is TGTGCCAGCGGAGGTATCCAGGAGACCCAGTACTTC. This codes for CASGGIQETQYF.

This clonotype was seen ten or more times. V and J are TRBV29-1 and TRBJ2-7; D possibly uses TRBD1 or TRBD2 (6 bases each). Trimming removed 4 bases at V and 4 bases at J, with 17 bases between. Germline CDR1 reads SQVTM; CDR2 reads ANQGSEA. The CDR3 runs 14 residues. Written as DNA, the CDR3 is TGCAGCGTTGTGTGGCCGACTAGGGGGTACGAGCAGTACTTC. Translating it yields CSVVWPTRGYEQYF.

This clonotype has ten or more counts. The J gene is TRBJ1-1, the V gene TRBV5-1; tentatively, D is TRBD1 (5 bases). Trimming left V 1 base short and J 8 bases short, with 18 bases between. CDR1 and CDR2 from the germline V gene are SGHRS and YFSETQ. The CDR3 consists of 15 residues. The CDR3 DNA reads TGCGCCAGCAGCTTGTTAACAGGCCCCACACCCGAAGCTTTCTTT. Translation: CASSLLTGPTPEAFF.

This clonotype was observed at least ten times. The rearrangement joins TRBV20-1 to TRBJ1-1; no clear D gene. V was clipped by 2 bases and J by 3 bases, with 4 bases between them. CDR1 and CDR2 from the germline V gene are DFQATT and SNEGSKA (reference sequence). This CDR3 has 11 residues. In nucleotides, the CDR3 is TGCAGTGCTAGATTCGACACTGAAGCTTTCTTT. Amino acids: CSARFDTEAFF.

This clonotype was counted at least ten times. The chain carries TRBV12-3 or TRBV12-4 and TRBJ2-7; D is possibly TRBD1 (6 bases). The CDR3 runs to 16 residues. V dropped 0 bases and J dropped 4 bases, with 16 bases sitting between them. CDR3 DNA: TGTGCCAGCAGTTTAGCGCTATATGGGACACGGTACGAGCAGTACTTC. It specifies CASSLALYGTRYEQYF.

This clonotype has at least ten counts. The chain uses TRBV19 and TRBJ1-2, with D uncertain. Between the trimmed V and J ends, which lost 7 bases and 1 base, there was a span of 4 bases. The CDR3 length is 11 residues. Germline V gene sequence: CDR1 LNHDA, CDR2 SQIVND (reference sequence). CDR3 in amino acids: CASNDNYGYTF. Here the CDR3 DNA reads TGTGCCAGTAACGATAACTATGGCTACACCTTC.

There are a few counts of this clonotype. V gene TRBV29-1 combines with J gene TRBJ2-5; 9 nucleotides agree with TRBD2. V trimming: 5 bases; J trimming: 4 bases; junction bases outside the gene matches: 5. There are 13 residues in the CDR3. Germline CDR1 SQVTM, CDR2 ANQGSEA. CDR3 bases: TGCAGCGTTCGAGCGGGAGGAGGAGAGACCCAGTACTTC. Translating it yields CSVRAGGGETQYF.

This clonotype was picked up many times. The V gene is TRBV20-1, the J gene TRBJ1-1, with 7 nucleotides matching TRBD1. The V gene's germline CDR1 is DFQATT and CDR2 SNEGSKA (reference sequence). With 3 bases clipped from V and 1 base from J, the junction kept 5 bases outside the gene matches. CDR3 length equals 14 residues. The CDR3: CSARQGGPNTEAFF. As DNA, the CDR3 is TGCAGTGCTAGGCAGGGGGGACCGAACACTGAAGCTTTCTTT.

This rearrangement joins TRBV2 to TRBJ1-3; a weak D match, TRBD1 (6 bases). The CDR3 is 13 amino acids. CDR1 and CDR2 from the germline V gene are SNHLY and FYNNEI. With 8 bases removed from V and 4 bases from J, the gap between germline ends came to 12 bases. In DNA form, the CDR3 reads TGTGCCAGCTGCGGACAGATCGGAAACACCATATATTTT. Amino acids: CASCGQIGNTIYF.

This chain uses TRBV5-5 with TRBJ2-7; no reliable D call. The CDR3 totals 13 residues. The germline V gene encodes CDR1 SGHKS and CDR2 YYEKEE (reference sequence). Trimming took 5 bases from V and 1 from J, leaving 10 bases between them. The CDR3 loop is CASRLLESYEQYF. DNA of the CDR3: TGTGCCAGCAGGTTACTTGAGTCCTACGAGCAGTACTTC.